Included here is one T cell receptor (beta chain) sequence, with context. Its target antigen remains unknown. There are no base qualities to consult, and no much larger clone falls within one base. This entry belongs to a study of beta chain features in type 1 diabetes (dated by TCRdb to between 2018 and 2020). General notes on the study: Mean age, gender distribution, total cell number and subset yield did not differ between patients and healthy donors. A total of about 110 million sorted cells were examined across all samples, and the number of cells per subset was strongly correlated with RNA yield. The study compared TCRB repertoires of sorted circulating CD4+ T cell subsets between recently diagnosed type 1 diabetes patients and matched healthy donors. Naive and central memory subsets were obtained from all 30 or so donors, but regulatory and stem cell-like memory subsets were isolated from only 8 patients and roughly 8 healthy donors.

All of the isolated RNA was reverse transcribed with the High Capacity cDNA Reverse Transcription Kit, so expressed TCRB transcripts were sequenced. Naive, central memory and regulatory T cell samples underwent deep immunoSEQ sequencing, averaging approximately 3.5 million total reads per sample. After sorted cells were lysed in RLT buffer, RNA was extracted with DNase-treated RNeasy Micro or Mini kits, with the choice depending on cell number. To prevent cross-contamination, each cell subset was processed individually, whereas patient and healthy donor samples were processed jointly. Using the immunoSEQ multiplex PCR, TCRB sequences were amplified from cDNA into 87-bp fragments spanning the CDR3 region. Sequencing of the amplicons was done on the Illumina HiSeq platform. Processing in the source paper ran as follows. Synthetic template baselines were used to correct PCR bias computationally, reads within Hamming distance 2 were collapsed together, and singletons that could not be merged were discarded. Reads were aligned against IMGT so that V, D and J genes, CDR3 length and insertions or deletions at six rearrangement sites could be assigned. Within each subset, clonotype counts were normalized to the number of sorted cells before true diversity and Gini coefficients were calculated with the tcR R package. The overlap coefficient, calculated on TCRB nucleotide sequences, was used to measure repertoire sharing. Out-of-frame TCRB sequences from naive cells were analyzed to stand in for the pre-selection repertoire. TCRdb took this table from immuneACCESS and kept in-frame rearrangements with V and J called. Such tables lack part of the clones; where checked against another copy, unresolved V genes explain under half of the gap, and the rest is unexplained. The V and J calls and the clone size are those of that table, but D and trimming were determined from the DNA. A total of about 350,000 clones appear in this sample, about 19% of them only once. In total, the top ten clones hold about 0.045% of the sample.

Study-level results and caveats: Naive, central memory and regulatory TCRB repertoires appeared more similar among patients than among healthy donors. Shorter templates might be favored by PCR, yet because patient and control samples were amplified and corrected together, any such skew would affect both groups equally. Because cDNA rather than genomic DNA was sequenced, highly expressing activated cells could have been over-represented, although no difference in activation and CD3 levels was found between groups. HLA sub-analyses involved small numbers of individuals, so any influence of HLA type on TCRB rearrangement remained unresolved. Patients with type 1 diabetes made fewer insertions and deleted more nucleotides at VDJ recombination sites, implying thymic rearrangement abnormalities. Type 1 diabetes patients showed a moderate but significant shortening of TCRB CDR3 length in all four CD4+ subsets.

The CDR3 covers 15 residues, taking in both the cysteine and the phenylalanine. Solely the CDR3 DNA is kept, with 45 bases framed from the first base. Based on the germline V gene (reference sequence), the CDR1 and CDR2 sequences are MNHEY and SMNVEV. Relative to germline, V is 5 bases shorter and J is 4 bases shorter, with 18 bases between their ends. From each donor, a single peripheral blood sample of 95 to 150 mL on average was drawn into heparinised tubes. Using a panel that included CD45RO, CCR7, CD25, CD127, CD95 and CD27, naive, central memory, regulatory and stem cell-like memory CD4+ T cells were sorted on a BD FACSAria II. A purity above 98% was achieved for all sorted populations. PBMCs were isolated right away by Lymphoprep density gradient centrifugation and were stained directly, without culture. To minimize batch effects, samples were stained and sorted in pairs, one healthy donor with one patient per experiment.

The sample taken for sequencing was naive CD4+ T cells from blood. The cell subset or site label here, explained by the study, means: true naive CD4+ T cells. The sequence joins TRBV27 to TRBJ2-7; TRBD2 could be the D gene, as 6 bases match. The sequence derives from a woman younger than 30 in good health. The nucleotides are TGTGCCAGCAGTCCGCAGACGCCCCGGGGGTACGAGCAGTACTTC. Translated, this gives CASSPQTPRGYEQYF.